The 25 T cell receptor beta chains reported below all come from one sample, sequenced in a study of monozygotic twins with inflammatory bowel disease. TCRdb re-called the 5' RACE reads; one entry per CDR3 protein, DNA not given. The repertoire shows 80,000 or so distinct CDR3 sequences; the top ten hold roughly 7.4%. The specimen sequenced was blood. The receptor source for this set is a human donor with ulcerative colitis or Crohn's disease, or a healthy co-twin of an affected twin (not recorded which).

The V call is TRBV4-1, the J call TRBJ2-3; checking the TCRdb D call of TRBD1 is not possible without DNA. CDR1 is MGHRA, CDR2 YSYEKL, per germline. The CDR3 extends over 15 amino acids. The CDR3 region is CASSQDRTGTDTQYF.

The CDR3 loop reads CASSLVPSMDRGRGSYGYTF. This chain links TRBV5-1 with TRBJ1-2; TCRdb selects TRBD1, and the lack of DNA leaves this call unchecked. The CDR3 spans 20 residues. Per germline, CDR1 SGHRS and CDR2 YFSETQ.

The chain combines TRBV5-7 with TRBJ2-5. TRBV5-7 is an open reading frame, and its role is uncertain. The CDR3 sequence is 13 residues long. This chain's CDR3 is CASSLLEQETQYF.

The V call is TRBV3-1, the J call TRBJ2-7; checking the TCRdb D call of TRBD2 is not possible without DNA. The CDR3 has 17 amino acids. Germline loops: CDR1 LGHDT, CDR2 YNNKEL (reference sequence). The CDR3 sequence: CASSQDVWGTTSYEQYF.

V usage is TRBV5-1 and J usage is TRBJ2-7. The CDR3 runs 13 residues. Germline V CDR1 and CDR2: SGHRS, YFSETQ. The chain's CDR3 is CASSLAGRTEQYF.

The chain recombines TRBV19 with TRBJ1-5. Germline V gives CDR1 LNHDA, CDR2 SQIVND (reference sequence). CDR3 length: 15 amino acids. CDR3 loop: CASKDYAGSNQPQHF.

The V gene is TRBV5-5, the J gene TRBJ1-4; the D gene TCRdb calls, TRBD1, cannot be checked with no DNA. Germline values: CDR1 SGHKS, CDR2 YYEKEE (reference sequence). This CDR3 has 15 residues. CDR3 protein: CASSSVSPTNEKLFF.

V is TRBV12-3 or TRBV12-4 and J is TRBJ2-7; TCRdb indicates TRBD1, and absent DNA this call remains unverified. The CDR3 extends over 13 amino acids. CDR3 region: CASGKQGSYEQYF.

V gene TRBV20-1 combines with J gene TRBJ2-1. The CDR3 has 14 residues. Germline V lookup: CDR1 DFQATT, CDR2 SNEGSKA (reference sequence). The CDR3 is CSASRRLSYNEQFF.

The CDR3 protein is CASSSYPSTGTEAFF. The chain couples TRBV27 to TRBJ1-1. CDR1 and CDR2 from the germline V gene are MNHEY and SMNVEV (reference sequence). The CDR3 covers 15 residues.

This chain joins TRBV6-5 and TRBJ1-1. This CDR3 contains 17 residues. In germline, CDR1 is MNHEY, CDR2 SVGAGI. The CDR3 protein is CASSYSIPNVASCEAFF.

The chain couples TRBV10-3 to TRBJ1-6; TCRdb names TRBD1, which stays unverified in the absence of DNA. CDR1 is ENHRY, CDR2 SYGVKD, per germline. CDR3 length equals 14 residues. This CDR3 reads CAISPGTQNSPLHF.

This CDR3 is CSVEPHGAGELFF. The chain recombines TRBV29-1 with TRBJ2-2. CDR3 length: 13 residues. Germline V gene data show CDR1 as SQVTM and CDR2 as ANQGSEA.

The CDR3 sequence: CASSIGPSRGLRSITDTQYF. J is TRBJ2-3 and V is TRBV19; TCRdb's D call of TRBD1 is untestable without DNA. Germline loops: CDR1 LNHDA, CDR2 SQIVND (reference sequence). The CDR3 extends over 20 amino acids. The variable domain in full, with the rest retrieved from reference TRBV19 and TRBJ2-3, is DGGITQSPKYLFRKEGQNVTLSCEQNLNHDAMYWYRQDPGQGLRLIYYSQIVNDFQKGDIAEGYSVSREKKESFPLTVTSAQKNPTAFYLCASSIGPSRGLRSITDTQYFGPGTRLTVL.

The chain links TRBV12-3 or TRBV12-4 to TRBJ1-5. This CDR3 has 13 residues. CDR3 residues: CASSPRTDQPQHF.

The chain joins TRBV21-1 to TRBJ1-5; TCRdb lists TRBD1, though no DNA is available to test this call. TRBV21-1 is described as a pseudogene. CDR3 length: 13 residues. CDR3 residues: CAGTGGSHQPQHF.

This chain connects TRBV12-3 or TRBV12-4 to TRBJ1-4. This CDR3 contains 14 residues. The CDR3 protein is CASSFSSTNEKLFF.

The V call is TRBV12-3 or TRBV12-4, the J call TRBJ1-2. This CDR3 is built from 12 residues. The CDR3 protein is CASSRRDFGYTF.

CDR3 residues: CASRLGQRTYEQYF. The rearrangement joins TRBV5-1 to TRBJ2-7. The CDR3 length is 14 residues. Germline values: CDR1 SGHRS, CDR2 YFSETQ.

This chain links TRBV7-6 with TRBJ2-1; TCRdb indicates TRBD1, and absent DNA this call remains unverified. The CDR3 runs to 17 residues. CDR1 and CDR2 from the germline V gene are SGHVS and FNYEAQ. The CDR3 is CASSNPYRGGAYNEQFF.

The rearrangement joins TRBV3-1 to TRBJ1-6. This CDR3 spans 14 amino acids. CDR1 and CDR2 from the germline V gene are LGHDT and YNNKEL (reference sequence). CDR3 in amino acids: CASTAKIMDSPLHF.

The V and J genes are TRBV6-5 and TRBJ1-2; as DNA is missing, the TRBD1 call by TCRdb cannot be tested. This CDR3 is built from 15 residues. Germline loops: CDR1 MNHEY, CDR2 SVGAGI. CDR3 region: CASSLGGSGNYGYTF.

The chain has TRBV6-5 and TRBJ2-7; there is no DNA to check the TCRdb D call of TRBD1. Germline V gene data show CDR1 as MNHEY and CDR2 as SVGAGI. The CDR3 loop spans 15 amino acids. The CDR3 protein is CASSYSGTGSHEQYF.

CDR3 loop: CASSPPGGPVSYEQYF. This chain uses TRBV28 with TRBJ2-7; TCRdb gives TRBD2 as the D gene, but with no DNA this cannot be confirmed. The CDR3 is 16 residues long. CDR1 and CDR2 (germline): MDHEN, SYDVKM.

The chain uses TRBV10-3 and TRBJ1-5. Germline values: CDR1 ENHRY, CDR2 SYGVKD. This CDR3 is built from 13 residues. The CDR3 loop is CAISEGGNQPQHF.